This TCR beta chain comes out of a study of immune evolution from preneoplasia to lung adenocarcinoma. Study-wide results and limits: Later-stage lesions seemingly showed higher T cell density and diversity than normal lung. Normal lung had the highest top T cell clone frequencies.

The CDR3 spans 13 residues. The germline V and J ends were trimmed by 6 bases and 0 bases, with 8 bases remaining between them. Germline CDR1 is ENHRY and CDR2 is SYGVKD. Libraries were prepared by immunoSEQ multiplex PCR; TCRdb keeps only in-frame clonotypes and omits some of them. The sample includes about 4,300 clones, under 85% of them seen just once. Each case's diagnosis was confirmed by two pathologists on H&E. With respect to this clone: Its matching antigen is unknown.

The TCR was taken from a person aged 55 to 79 with lung adenocarcinoma. The V call is TRBV10-3, the J call TRBJ1-1; D remains ambiguous. Sequences were obtained from FFPE minimally invasive lung adenocarcinoma tissue. The CDR3 spells CAIRRTMNTEAFF. The CDR3 DNA sequence: TGTGCCATCAGACGGACGATGAACACTGAAGCTTTCTTT.